This T cell receptor beta chain originates from a study of blood T cell repertoires in COVID-19. V shed 1 base and J shed 3 bases, with 7 bases lying between them. Germline-derived CDR1 and CDR2 are SGHNT and YYREEE (reference sequence). CDR3 length: 13 residues. TCRdb keeps only in-frame clones here, not all; method: immunoSEQ multiplex PCR. The sample contains around 140,000 clones, about 90% of which appear only once. The chain carries TRBV5-4 and TRBJ1-2; D call uncertain. The TCR sequence derives from an elderly man with acute or convalescent COVID-19. Sequencing was carried out using peripheral blood. The CDR3 region is CASSLPTDYGYTF. DNA for the CDR3: TGTGCCAGCAGCTTGCCAACAGACTATGGCTACACCTTC.